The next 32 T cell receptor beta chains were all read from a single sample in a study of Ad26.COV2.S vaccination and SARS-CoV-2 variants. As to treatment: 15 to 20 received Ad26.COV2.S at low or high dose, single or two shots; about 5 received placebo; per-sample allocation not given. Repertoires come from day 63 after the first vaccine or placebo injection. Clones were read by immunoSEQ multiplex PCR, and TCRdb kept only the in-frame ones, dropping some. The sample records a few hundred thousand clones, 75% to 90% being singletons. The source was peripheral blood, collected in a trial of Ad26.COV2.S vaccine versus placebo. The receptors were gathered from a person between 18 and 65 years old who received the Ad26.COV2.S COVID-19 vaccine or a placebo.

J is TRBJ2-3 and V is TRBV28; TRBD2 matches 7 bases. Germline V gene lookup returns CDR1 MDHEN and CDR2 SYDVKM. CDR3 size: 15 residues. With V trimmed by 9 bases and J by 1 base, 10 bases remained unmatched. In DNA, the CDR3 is TGTGCCAGTGGGGGTGGGCTAGCGGGCACAGATACGCAGTATTTT. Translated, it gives CASGGGLAGTDTQYF.

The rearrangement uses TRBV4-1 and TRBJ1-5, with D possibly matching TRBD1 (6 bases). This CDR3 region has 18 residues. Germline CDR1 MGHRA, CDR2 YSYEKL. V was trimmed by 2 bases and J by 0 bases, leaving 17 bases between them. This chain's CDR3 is CASSQHATGSHSNQPQHF. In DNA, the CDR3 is TGCGCCAGCAGCCAACATGCGACAGGTAGCCATAGCAATCAGCCCCAGCATTTT.

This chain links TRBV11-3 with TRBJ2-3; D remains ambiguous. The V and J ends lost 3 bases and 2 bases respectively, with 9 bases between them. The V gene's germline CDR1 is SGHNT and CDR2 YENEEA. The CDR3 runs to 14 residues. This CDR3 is CASSFDSTTDTQYF. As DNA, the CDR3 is TGTGCCAGCAGCTTTGACTCGACCACAGATACGCAGTATTTT. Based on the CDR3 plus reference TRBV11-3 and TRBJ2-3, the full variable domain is EAGVVQSPRYKIIEKKQPVAFWCNPISGHNTLYWYLQNLGQGPELLIRYENEEAVDDSQLPKDRFSAERLKGVDSTLKIQPAELGDSAVYLCASSFDSTTDTQYFGPGTRLTVL.

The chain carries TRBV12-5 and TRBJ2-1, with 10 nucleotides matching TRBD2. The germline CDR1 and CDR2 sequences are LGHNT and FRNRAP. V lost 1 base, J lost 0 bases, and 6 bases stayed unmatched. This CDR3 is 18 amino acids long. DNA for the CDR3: TGTGCTAGTGGTTTGGGAGTGGCTAGCGGGAGCTCCTACAATGAGCAGTTCTTC. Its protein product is CASGLGVASGSSYNEQFF.

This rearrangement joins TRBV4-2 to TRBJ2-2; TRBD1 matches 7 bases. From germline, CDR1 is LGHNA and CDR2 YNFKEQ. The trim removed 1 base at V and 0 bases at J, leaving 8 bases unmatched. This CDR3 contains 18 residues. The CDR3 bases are TGTGCCAGCAGCCAAGTAGGGGGCTTAAGCTCGAACACCGGGGAGCTGTTTTTT. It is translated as CASSQVGGLSSNTGELFF.

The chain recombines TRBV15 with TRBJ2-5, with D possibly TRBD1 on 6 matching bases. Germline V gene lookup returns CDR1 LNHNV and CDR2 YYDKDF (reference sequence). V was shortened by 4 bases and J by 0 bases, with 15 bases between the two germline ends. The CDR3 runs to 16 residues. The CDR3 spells CATSTGPGDHQETQYF. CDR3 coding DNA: TGTGCCACCAGCACGGGGCCAGGGGACCACCAAGAGACCCAGTACTTC.

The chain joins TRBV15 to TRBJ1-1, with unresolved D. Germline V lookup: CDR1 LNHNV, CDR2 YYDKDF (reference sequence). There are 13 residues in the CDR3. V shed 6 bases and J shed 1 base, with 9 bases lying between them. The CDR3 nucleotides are TGTGCCACCAGTTTAAGTTCGAACACTGAAGCTTTCTTT. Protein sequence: CATSLSSNTEAFF.

The CDR3 DNA reads as TGCGCCAGCAGCCCAGTTCGGAACACTGAAGCTTTCTTT. Residues: CASSPVRNTEAFF. V usage is TRBV4-1 and J usage is TRBJ1-1, with D unresolved. The CDR3 is made up of 13 amino acids. V was cut by 4 bases and J by 1 base, with 7 bases left in between. CDR1 is MGHRA, CDR2 YSYEKL, per germline.

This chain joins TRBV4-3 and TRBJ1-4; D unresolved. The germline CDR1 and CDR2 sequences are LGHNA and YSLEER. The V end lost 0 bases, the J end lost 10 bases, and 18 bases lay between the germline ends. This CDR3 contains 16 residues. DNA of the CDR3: TGCGCCAGCAGCCAAGACGGGCCAGACCCCACTAGAAAACTGTTTTTT. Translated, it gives CASSQDGPDPTRKLFF.

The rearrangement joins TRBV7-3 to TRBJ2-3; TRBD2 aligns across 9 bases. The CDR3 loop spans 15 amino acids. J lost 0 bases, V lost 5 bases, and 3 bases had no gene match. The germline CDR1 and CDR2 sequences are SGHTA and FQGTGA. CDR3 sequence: CASSPTSGSTDTQYF. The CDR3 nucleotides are TGTGCCAGCAGCCCGACTAGCGGAAGCACAGATACGCAGTATTTT. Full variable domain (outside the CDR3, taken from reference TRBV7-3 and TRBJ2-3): GAGVSQTPSNKVTEKGKYVELRCDPISGHTALYWYRQSLGQGPEFLIYFQGTGAADDSGLPNDRFFAVRPEGSVSTLKIQRTERGDSAVYLCASSPTSGSTDTQYFGPGTRLTVL.

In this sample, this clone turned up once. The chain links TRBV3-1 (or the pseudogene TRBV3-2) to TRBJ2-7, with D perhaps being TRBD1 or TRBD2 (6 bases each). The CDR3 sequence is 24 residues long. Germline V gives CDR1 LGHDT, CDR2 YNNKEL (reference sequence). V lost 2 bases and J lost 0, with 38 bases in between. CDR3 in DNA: TGTGCCAGCAGCCAACAAAGAAGAAGTCGGTTGCGGGGACACCAAAACCCCAGCTCCTACGAGCAGTACGTC. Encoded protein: CASSQQRRSRLRGHQNPSSYEQYV.

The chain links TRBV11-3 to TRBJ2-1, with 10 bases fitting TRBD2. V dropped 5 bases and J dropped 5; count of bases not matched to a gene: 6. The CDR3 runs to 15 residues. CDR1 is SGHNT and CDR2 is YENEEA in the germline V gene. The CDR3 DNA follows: TGTGCCAGCAGCCCAAGGACTAGCGGAAACAATGAGCAGTTCTTC. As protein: CASSPRTSGNNEQFF. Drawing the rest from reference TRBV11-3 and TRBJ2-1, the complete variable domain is EAGVVQSPRYKIIEKKQPVAFWCNPISGHNTLYWYLQNLGQGPELLIRYENEEAVDDSQLPKDRFSAERLKGVDSTLKIQPAELGDSAVYLCASSPRTSGNNEQFFGPGTRLTVL.

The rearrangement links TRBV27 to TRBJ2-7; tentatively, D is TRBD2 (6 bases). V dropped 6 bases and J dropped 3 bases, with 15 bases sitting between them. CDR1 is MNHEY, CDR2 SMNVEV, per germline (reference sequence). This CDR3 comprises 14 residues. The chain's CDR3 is CASRPTGTGYEQYV. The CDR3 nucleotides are TGTGCCAGCAGACCAACCGGGACTGGCTACGAGCAGTACGTC.

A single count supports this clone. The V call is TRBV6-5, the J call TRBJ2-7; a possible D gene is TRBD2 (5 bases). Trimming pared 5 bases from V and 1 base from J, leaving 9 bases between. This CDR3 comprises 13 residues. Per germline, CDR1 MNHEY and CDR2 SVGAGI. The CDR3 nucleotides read TGTGCCAGCAGTCGGGGTTTTTCCTACGAGCAGTACGTC. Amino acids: CASSRGFSYEQYV.

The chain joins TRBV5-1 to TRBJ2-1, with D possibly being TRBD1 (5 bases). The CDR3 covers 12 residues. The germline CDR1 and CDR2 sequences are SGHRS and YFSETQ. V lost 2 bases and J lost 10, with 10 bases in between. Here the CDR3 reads CASSLEGVEQFF. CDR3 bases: TGCGCCAGCAGCTTAGAAGGGGTCGAGCAGTTCTTC. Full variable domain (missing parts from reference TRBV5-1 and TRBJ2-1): KAGVTQTPRYLIKTRGQQVTLSCSPISGHRSVSWYQQTPGQGLQFLFEYFSETQRNKGNFPGRFSGRQFSNSRSEMNVSTLELGDSALYLCASSLEGVEQFFGPGTRLTVL.

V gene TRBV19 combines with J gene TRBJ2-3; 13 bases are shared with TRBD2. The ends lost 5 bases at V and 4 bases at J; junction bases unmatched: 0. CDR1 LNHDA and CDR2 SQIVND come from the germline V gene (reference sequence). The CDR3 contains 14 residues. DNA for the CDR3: TGTGCCAGTAGTGGACTAGCGGGGGCAGATACGCAGTATTTT. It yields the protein CASSGLAGADTQYF.

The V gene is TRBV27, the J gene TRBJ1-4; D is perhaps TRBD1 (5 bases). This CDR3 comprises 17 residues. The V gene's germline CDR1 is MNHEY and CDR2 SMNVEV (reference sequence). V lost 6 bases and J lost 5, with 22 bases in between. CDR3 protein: CASRRGQKWGINEKLFF. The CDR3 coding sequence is TGTGCCAGCAGACGAGGCCAAAAATGGGGGATAAATGAAAAACTGTTTTTT.

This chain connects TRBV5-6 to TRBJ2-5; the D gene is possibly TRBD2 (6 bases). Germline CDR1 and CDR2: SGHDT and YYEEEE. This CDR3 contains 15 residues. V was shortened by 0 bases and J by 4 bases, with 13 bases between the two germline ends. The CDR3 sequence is CASSLGLGGRETQYF. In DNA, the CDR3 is TGTGCCAGCAGCTTGGGACTAGGAGGGCGAGAGACCCAGTACTTC.

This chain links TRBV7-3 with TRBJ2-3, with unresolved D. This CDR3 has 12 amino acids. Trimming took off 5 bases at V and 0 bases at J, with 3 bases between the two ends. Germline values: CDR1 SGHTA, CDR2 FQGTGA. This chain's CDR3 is CASSASTDTQYF. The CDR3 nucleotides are TGTGCCAGCAGCGCTAGCACAGATACGCAGTATTTT.

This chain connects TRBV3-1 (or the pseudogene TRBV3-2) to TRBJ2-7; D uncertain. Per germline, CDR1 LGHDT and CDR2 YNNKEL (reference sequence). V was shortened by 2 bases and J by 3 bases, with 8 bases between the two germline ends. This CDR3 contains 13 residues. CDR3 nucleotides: TGTGCCAGCAGCCAATGGCCGGACTACGAGCAGTACGTC. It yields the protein CASSQWPDYEQYV.

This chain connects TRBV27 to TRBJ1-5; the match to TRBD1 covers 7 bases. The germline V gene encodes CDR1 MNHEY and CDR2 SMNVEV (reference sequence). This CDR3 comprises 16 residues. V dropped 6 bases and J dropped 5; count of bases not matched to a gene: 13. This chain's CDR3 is CASSPGIGQGDQPQHF. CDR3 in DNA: TGTGCCAGCAGCCCGGGGATTGGGCAGGGGGATCAGCCCCAGCATTTT.

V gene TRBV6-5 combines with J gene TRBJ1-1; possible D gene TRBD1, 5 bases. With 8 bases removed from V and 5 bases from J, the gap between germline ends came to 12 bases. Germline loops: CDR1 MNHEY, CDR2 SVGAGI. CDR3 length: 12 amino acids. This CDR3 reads CASAHQGTEAFF. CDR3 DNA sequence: TGTGCCAGCGCTCATCAGGGAACTGAAGCTTTCTTT.

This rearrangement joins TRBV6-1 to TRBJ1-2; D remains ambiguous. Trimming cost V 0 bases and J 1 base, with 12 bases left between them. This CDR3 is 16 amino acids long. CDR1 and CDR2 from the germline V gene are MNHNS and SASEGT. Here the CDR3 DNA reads TGTGCCAGCAGTGAAGCGGTCAGGAATAGTAACTATGGCTACACCTTC. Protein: CASSEAVRNSNYGYTF.

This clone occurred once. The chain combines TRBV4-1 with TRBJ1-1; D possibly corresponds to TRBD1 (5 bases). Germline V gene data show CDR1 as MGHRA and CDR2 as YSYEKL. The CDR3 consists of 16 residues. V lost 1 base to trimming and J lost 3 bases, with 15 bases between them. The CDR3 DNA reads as TGCGCCAGCAGCCAAGGAAAGGCAGGGTGGGACACTGAAGCTTTCTTT. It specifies CASSQGKAGWDTEAFF.

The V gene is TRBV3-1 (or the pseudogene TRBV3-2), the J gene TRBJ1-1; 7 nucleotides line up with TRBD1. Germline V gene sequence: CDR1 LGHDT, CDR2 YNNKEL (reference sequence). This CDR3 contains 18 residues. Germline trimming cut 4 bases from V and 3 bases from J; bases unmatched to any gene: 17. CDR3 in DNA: TGTGCCAGCAGCCGTCTAAGGGGGCAAAATCTAGAGGACACTGAAGCTTTCTTT. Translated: CASSRLRGQNLEDTEAFF.

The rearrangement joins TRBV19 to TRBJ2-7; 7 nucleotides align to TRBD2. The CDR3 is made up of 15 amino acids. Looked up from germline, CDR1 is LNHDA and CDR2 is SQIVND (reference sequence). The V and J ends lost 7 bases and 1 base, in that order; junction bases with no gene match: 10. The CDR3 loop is CASMGSDSGSYEQYF. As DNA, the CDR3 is TGTGCCAGTATGGGTTCAGATAGCGGGTCCTACGAGCAGTACTTC. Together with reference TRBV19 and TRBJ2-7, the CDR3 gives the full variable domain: DGGITQSPKYLFRKEGQNVTLSCEQNLNHDAMYWYRQDPGQGLRLIYYSQIVNDFQKGDIAEGYSVSREKKESFPLTVTSAQKNPTAFYLCASMGSDSGSYEQYFGPGTRLTVT.

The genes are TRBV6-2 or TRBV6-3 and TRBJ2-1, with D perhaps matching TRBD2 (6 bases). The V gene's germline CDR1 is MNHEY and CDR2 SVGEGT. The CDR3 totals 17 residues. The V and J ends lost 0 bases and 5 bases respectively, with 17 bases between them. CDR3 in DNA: TGTGCCAGCAGTTACTCGGGTATGACCCCGGGAGACAATGAGCAGTTCTTC. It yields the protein CASSYSGMTPGDNEQFF.

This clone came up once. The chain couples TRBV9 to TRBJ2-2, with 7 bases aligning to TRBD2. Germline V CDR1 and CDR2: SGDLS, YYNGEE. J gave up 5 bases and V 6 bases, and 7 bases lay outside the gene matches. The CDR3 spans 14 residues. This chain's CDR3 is CASKGGVITGELFF. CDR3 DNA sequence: TGTGCCAGCAAGGGAGGGGTGATAACCGGGGAGCTGTTTTTT.

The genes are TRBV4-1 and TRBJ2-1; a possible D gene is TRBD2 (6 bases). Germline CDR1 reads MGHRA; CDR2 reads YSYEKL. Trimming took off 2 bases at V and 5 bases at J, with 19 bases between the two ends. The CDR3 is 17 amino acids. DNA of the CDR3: TGCGCCAGCAGCCAATCCTTCCTGGGGACTCGCGACAATGAGCAGTTCTTC. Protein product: CASSQSFLGTRDNEQFF.

The CDR3 spells CASAKTPADTQYF. CDR3 DNA: TGTGCCTCGGCCAAAACACCGGCAGATACGCAGTATTTT. The chain joins TRBV9 to TRBJ2-3; no clear D gene. The CDR3 contains 13 residues. V lost 10 bases and J 4 bases, leaving 16 bases between the germline ends. CDR1 SGDLS and CDR2 YYNGEE come from the germline V gene.

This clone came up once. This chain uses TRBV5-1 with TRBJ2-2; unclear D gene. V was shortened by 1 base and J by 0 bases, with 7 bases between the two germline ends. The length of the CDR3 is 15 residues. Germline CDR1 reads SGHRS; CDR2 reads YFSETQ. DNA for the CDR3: TGCGCCAGCAGCTTGTACAGAGCGAACACCGGGGAGCTGTTTTTT. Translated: CASSLYRANTGELFF.

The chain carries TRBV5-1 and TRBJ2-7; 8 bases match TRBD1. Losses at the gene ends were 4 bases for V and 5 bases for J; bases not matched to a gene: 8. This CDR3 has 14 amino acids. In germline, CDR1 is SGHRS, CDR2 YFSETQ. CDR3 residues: CASSLGQGRNEQYF. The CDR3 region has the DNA TGCGCCAGCAGCCTTGGACAGGGACGCAACGAGCAGTACTTC.